Presented here are 30 T cell receptor beta chains from one specimen sequenced in a study of cytomegalovirus exposure and HLA in healthy donors (dated by TCRdb to 2016 to 2017). To prepare the library, the immunoSEQ multiplex PCR assay was applied. A mixture of 60 forward primers for TCR Vbeta segments and 13 reverse primers for TCR Jbeta segments was used in the multiplex PCR. TCRdb carries this immuneACCESS record with in-frame sequences only. Its versions omit some clonotypes, under half of them owing to an unresolved V gene in the studies checked, with the rest unexplained. Present in this sample are fewer than 150,000 clones, about 78% of which were seen just once. The top ten constitute approximately 6.3% of the sample. The sequenced sample was PBMCs. The receptors here all came from a man aged 40-55 years in good health and CMV-seropositive.

The chain has TRBV6-5 and TRBJ2-1, with 11 bases aligning to TRBD2. CDR1 is MNHEY, CDR2 SVGAGI, per germline. The length of the CDR3 is 15 residues. Losses at the gene ends were 5 bases for V and 4 bases for J; bases not matched to a gene: 4. The CDR3 DNA follows: TGTGCCAGCAGTCTCGGGACTAGCGGTTACAATGAGCAGTTCTTC. Amino acids: CASSLGTSGYNEQFF.

The V gene is TRBV2, the J gene TRBJ1-5; 10 bases line up with TRBD1. V trimming: 6 bases; J trimming: 7 bases; junction bases outside the gene matches: 3. CDR1 and CDR2 from the germline V gene are SNHLY and FYNNEI. The CDR3 contains 13 residues. The CDR3 DNA sequence: TGTGCCAGCAGGGGGACAGGGGCACAGCCCCAGCATTTT. Encoded protein: CASRGTGAQPQHF.

This chain joins TRBV5-4 and TRBJ2-1; TRBD2 agrees at 10 bases. The trim removed 0 bases at V and 3 bases at J, leaving 3 bases unmatched. The CDR3 totals 16 residues. Per germline, CDR1 SGHNT and CDR2 YYREEE (reference sequence). The CDR3: CASSLGLAGLYNEQFF. The CDR3 DNA reads as TGTGCCAGCAGCTTGGGACTAGCGGGCCTCTACAATGAGCAGTTCTTC.

V gene TRBV6-1 combines with J gene TRBJ1-1; 11 bases are a match to TRBD1. This CDR3 comprises 15 residues. Looked up from germline, CDR1 is MNHNS and CDR2 is SASEGT. Losses at the gene ends were 7 bases for V and 5 bases for J; bases not matched to a gene: 9. The CDR3 protein is CASKPDRGRDTEAFF. CDR3 sequence (DNA): TGTGCCAGCAAGCCGGACAGGGGGCGCGATACTGAAGCTTTCTTT.

J is TRBJ2-7 and V is TRBV6-5, with D possibly TRBD2 on 6 matching bases. The CDR3 length is 13 residues. Germline V gene sequence: CDR1 MNHEY, CDR2 SVGAGI. V was shortened by 6 bases and J by 1 base, with 10 bases between the two germline ends. CDR3 loop: CASSPGASYEQYF. CDR3 coding DNA: TGTGCCAGCAGCCCGGGAGCTTCCTACGAGCAGTACTTC.

The rearrangement links TRBV6-5 to TRBJ2-2; the D gene is possibly TRBD1 (6 bases). V shed 2 bases and J shed 0 bases, with 7 bases lying between them. Germline V gives CDR1 MNHEY, CDR2 SVGAGI. The length of the CDR3 is 15 residues. CDR3 sequence (DNA): TGTGCCAGCAGTTACGGGACATCGAACACCGGGGAGCTGTTTTTT. Translated, it gives CASSYGTSNTGELFF.

The chain has TRBV2 and TRBJ1-2, with TRBD1 matching 9 bases. The CDR3 covers 15 residues. V gave up 3 bases and J gave up 7 bases; unmatched junction bases: 9. Looked up from germline, CDR1 is SNHLY and CDR2 is FYNNEI. The CDR3 region is CASSDSGTGFPGYTF. CDR3 DNA: TGTGCCAGCAGTGATTCTGGGACAGGGTTCCCTGGCTACACCTTC.

The rearrangement links TRBV4-1 to TRBJ2-2, with a possible D match to TRBD2 (5 bases). The germline CDR1 and CDR2 sequences are MGHRA and YSYEKL. The CDR3 contains 15 residues. Trimming removed 2 bases at V and 6 bases at J, with 13 bases between. The DNA for the CDR3 is TGCGCCAGCAGCCAAAGTGGGAGAAGTGCCGGGGAGCTGTTTTTT. Its translation: CASSQSGRSAGELFF.

There are a few counts of this clone. This chain joins TRBV2 and TRBJ2-7; unclear D gene. The CDR3 is 11 residues long. Germline CDR1 and CDR2: SNHLY and FYNNEI. Trimming took 3 bases from V and 9 from J, leaving 9 bases between them. CDR3: CASSELLGQYF. CDR3 nucleotides: TGTGCCAGCAGTGAGTTACTCGGGCAGTACTTC. Full variable domain (outside the CDR3, taken from reference TRBV2 and TRBJ2-7): EPEVTQTPSHQVTQMGQEVILRCVPISNHLYFYWYRQILGQKVEFLVSFYNNEISEKSEIFDDQFSVERPDGSNFTLKIRSTKLEDSAMYFCASSELLGQYFGPGTRLTVT.

The chain has TRBV7-8 and TRBJ2-5; possibly TRBD2 for D (5 bases). The CDR3 contains 13 residues. Germline V gives CDR1 SGHVS, CDR2 FQNEAQ. With 5 bases removed from V and 1 base from J, the gap between germline ends came to 8 bases. The CDR3 DNA follows: TGTGCCAGCAGCCCTGGACTCCAAGAGACCCAGTACTTC. This gives the protein CASSPGLQETQYF. Looking up the rest from reference TRBV7-8 and TRBJ2-5 gives the full variable domain: GAGVSQSPRYKVAKRGQDVALRCDPISGHVSLFWYQQALGQGPEFLTYFQNEAQLDKSGLPSDRFFAERPEGSVSTLKIQRTQQEDSAVYLCASSPGLQETQYFGPGTRLLVL.

The chain links TRBV6-1 to TRBJ1-1, with D hard to call. The CDR3 consists of 15 residues. V dropped 8 bases and J dropped 1 base, with 17 bases sitting between them. CDR1 MNHNS and CDR2 SASEGT come from the germline V gene. Here the CDR3 DNA reads TGTGCCAGCGTTGGATTTGGGCAGAGGAACACTGAAGCTTTCTTT. Translated: CASVGFGQRNTEAFF.

This chain uses TRBV6-1 with TRBJ1-1, with TRBD1 matching over 8 bases. The length of the CDR3 is 13 residues. CDR1 MNHNS and CDR2 SASEGT come from the germline V gene. With 3 bases clipped from V and 5 bases from J, the junction kept 2 bases outside the gene matches. As DNA, the CDR3 is TGTGCCAGCAGTGACCGACAGGGGACTGAAGCTTTCTTT. It specifies CASSDRQGTEAFF.

The rearrangement joins TRBV6-5 to TRBJ2-3, with 12 bases that match TRBD2. Unmatched junction bases numbered 5, after V lost 5 bases and J lost 5 bases. Germline-derived CDR1 and CDR2 are MNHEY and SVGAGI. The CDR3 has 15 residues. The CDR3 bases are TGTGCCAGCAGTAGACGGACTAGCGGGGTAGATACGCAGTATTTT. Protein: CASSRRTSGVDTQYF.

V and J are TRBV29-1 and TRBJ2-3, with 12 bases matching TRBD2. Losses at the gene ends were 2 bases for V and 5 bases for J; bases not matched to a gene: 8. The CDR3 totals 16 residues. The germline gives CDR1 SQVTM, CDR2 ANQGSEA. The CDR3 reads CSVELGWGLAGDTQYF. CDR3 nucleotide sequence: TGCAGCGTTGAATTGGGGTGGGGACTAGCGGGAGATACGCAGTATTTT.

This clone was counted between two and nine times. This sequence joins TRBV7-2 and TRBJ2-5; 8 bases match TRBD1. CDR1 SGHTA and CDR2 FQGNSA come from the germline V gene. The CDR3 sequence is 15 residues long. The V segment lost 6 bases and the J segment 5 bases; nucleotides outside the gene matches: 11. CDR3 sequence reads: CASSEGRTGWETQYF. Written as DNA, the CDR3 is TGTGCCAGCAGTGAGGGGCGGACAGGGTGGGAGACCCAGTACTTC.

The J gene is TRBJ2-1, the V gene TRBV19, with 8 bases lining up with TRBD2. The V gene end was trimmed by 6 bases and the J gene end by 1 base; junction bases not matched to a gene: 5. Germline CDR1 LNHDA, CDR2 SQIVND (reference sequence). The CDR3 extends over 15 amino acids. The DNA for the CDR3 is TGTGCCAGTAGCCTGATAGCGGGATCCTACAATGAGCAGTTCTTC. It specifies CASSLIAGSYNEQFF.

This clone has a single count. The rearrangement uses TRBV5-6 and TRBJ1-5, with TRBD1 matching over 7 bases. The CDR3 has 15 residues. The germline CDR1 and CDR2 sequences are SGHDT and YYEEEE. The J segment lost 4 bases and the V segment lost 1 base, leaving 5 bases of the junction unmatched. CDR3 sequence: CASSLTGQPNQPQHF. The CDR3 region has the DNA TGTGCCAGCAGCTTGACGGGACAGCCTAATCAGCCCCAGCATTTT.

In its sample, this clone was seen once. The chain joins TRBV19 to TRBJ1-3, with D possibly matching TRBD1 (5 bases). The germline V and J ends were trimmed by 3 bases and 4 bases, with 13 bases remaining between them. Germline V lookup: CDR1 LNHDA, CDR2 SQIVND (reference sequence). This CDR3 comprises 15 residues. The CDR3 spells CASSMGGVDGNTIYF. CDR3 coding DNA: TGTGCCAGTAGTATGGGAGGGGTGGACGGAAACACCATATATTTT.

The chain couples TRBV19 to TRBJ2-7, with 8 bases aligning to TRBD2. Per germline, CDR1 LNHDA and CDR2 SQIVND (reference sequence). V lost 5 bases to trimming and J lost 4 bases; unmatched junction nucleotides: 13. The CDR3 is made up of 16 amino acids. CDR3 loop: CASSDQLGAGGYEQYF. The CDR3, as DNA: TGTGCCAGTAGTGATCAATTGGGGGCGGGAGGTTACGAGCAGTACTTC.

The chain joins TRBV19 to TRBJ1-5, with D uncertain. Looked up from germline, CDR1 is LNHDA and CDR2 is SQIVND (reference sequence). The V gene lost 3 bases and the J gene lost 3 bases, with 6 bases spanning the gap. The CDR3 extends over 13 amino acids. As DNA, the CDR3 is TGTGCCAGTAGTATGACTTCCAATCAGCCCCAGCATTTT. Protein product: CASSMTSNQPQHF.

The rearrangement links TRBV5-1 to TRBJ1-1, with 12 bases matching TRBD1. CDR1 is SGHRS, CDR2 YFSETQ, per germline. CDR3 length: 16 amino acids. The J segment lost 7 bases and the V segment lost 4 bases, leaving 11 bases of the junction unmatched. The CDR3 spells CASSPSPGQGANEAFF. CDR3 DNA: TGCGCCAGCAGCCCATCGCCGGGACAGGGGGCTAATGAAGCTTTCTTT.

The V and J genes are TRBV6-1 and TRBJ1-6, with unresolved D. This CDR3 is 17 amino acids long. The V end lost 0 bases, the J end lost 0 bases, and 9 bases lay between the germline ends. The V gene's germline CDR1 is MNHNS and CDR2 SASEGT. CDR3 DNA: TGTGCCAGCAGTGAAGCGCACGTGAGCTCCTATAATTCACCCCTCCACTTT. It encodes CASSEAHVSSYNSPLHF.

The V call is TRBV28, the J call TRBJ2-7; weak D call: TRBD2 (5 bases). The CDR3 totals 16 residues. V was clipped by 4 bases and J by 2 bases, with 18 bases between them. The germline gives CDR1 MDHEN, CDR2 SYDVKM. CDR3 nucleotides: TGTGCCAGCAGTTACGTCCCGGGATTGAACGCCTACGAGCAGTACTTC. This gives the protein CASSYVPGLNAYEQYF.

Here the CDR3 DNA reads TGTGCCAGCAGCTTAGGGACAGGGGAAGAGACCCAGTACTTC. Translating gives CASSLGTGEETQYF. The chain employs TRBV7-9 and TRBJ2-5; 9 bases are shared with TRBD1. The CDR3 is made up of 14 amino acids. CDR1 and CDR2 from the germline V gene are SEHNR and FQNEAQ (reference sequence). V trimming: 1 base; J trimming: 3 bases; junction bases outside the gene matches: 0.

The rearrangement uses TRBV6-5 and TRBJ1-3; no clear D. Germline V CDR1 and CDR2: MNHEY, SVGAGI. V lost 7 bases and J lost 4, with 11 bases in between. This CDR3 spans 13 amino acids. The CDR3 reads CASILDSGNTIYF. DNA for the CDR3: TGTGCCAGCATCCTAGATTCAGGAAACACCATATATTTT.

The CDR3, as DNA: TGCAGCGTTCTAGCGGGGGGGTACAATGAGCAGTTCTTC. This gives the protein CSVLAGGYNEQFF. The chain carries TRBV29-1 and TRBJ2-1; 12 positions match TRBD2. Per the germline V gene, CDR1 is SQVTM and CDR2 is ANQGSEA. Trimming removed 5 bases from V and 4 bases from J; junction bases left unmatched: 0. This CDR3 has 13 residues.

This clone was observed a few times. The chain combines TRBV19 with TRBJ2-7; 8 bases fit TRBD1. Germline-derived CDR1 and CDR2 are LNHDA and SQIVND (reference sequence). V shed 6 bases, J shed 6 bases, and the junction held 1 base outside the gene matches. The CDR3 has 11 residues. The CDR3 sequence: CASSDRGEQYF. The CDR3 DNA is TGTGCCAGTAGCGACAGGGGCGAGCAGTACTTC. Variable domain in full (rest from reference TRBV19 and TRBJ2-7): DGGITQSPKYLFRKEGQNVTLSCEQNLNHDAMYWYRQDPGQGLRLIYYSQIVNDFQKGDIAEGYSVSREKKESFPLTVTSAQKNPTAFYLCASSDRGEQYFGPGTRLTVT.

The chain is built from TRBV18 and TRBJ2-7; 11 nucleotides align to TRBD1. This CDR3 is 15 amino acids long. Germline trimming cut 5 bases from V and 2 bases from J; bases unmatched to any gene: 5. Germline values: CDR1 KGHSH, CDR2 LQKENI. The CDR3 loop is CASSSSGQGAYEQYF. The CDR3 nucleotides read TGTGCCAGCTCATCTTCGGGACAGGGGGCCTACGAGCAGTACTTC.

V usage is TRBV4-3 and J usage is TRBJ2-6, with D perhaps matching TRBD2 (5 bases). Looked up from germline, CDR1 is LGHNA and CDR2 is YSLEER. CDR3 length equals 19 residues. V lost 0 bases to trimming and J lost 0 bases, with 15 bases between them. In DNA form, the CDR3 reads TGCGCCAGCAGCCAAGATGCCAGCGGTATATTCTCTGGGGCCAACGTCCTGACTTTC. This gives the protein CASSQDASGIFSGANVLTF.

The chain links TRBV2 to TRBJ1-4; 8 bases line up with TRBD1. The V segment lost 7 bases and the J segment 7 bases; nucleotides outside the gene matches: 8. CDR1 is SNHLY and CDR2 is FYNNEI in the germline V gene. This CDR3 is built from 14 residues. CDR3 DNA: TGTGCCAGCACCCAGACAGGGGTCGGTGAAAAACTGTTTTTT. Its translation: CASTQTGVGEKLFF.